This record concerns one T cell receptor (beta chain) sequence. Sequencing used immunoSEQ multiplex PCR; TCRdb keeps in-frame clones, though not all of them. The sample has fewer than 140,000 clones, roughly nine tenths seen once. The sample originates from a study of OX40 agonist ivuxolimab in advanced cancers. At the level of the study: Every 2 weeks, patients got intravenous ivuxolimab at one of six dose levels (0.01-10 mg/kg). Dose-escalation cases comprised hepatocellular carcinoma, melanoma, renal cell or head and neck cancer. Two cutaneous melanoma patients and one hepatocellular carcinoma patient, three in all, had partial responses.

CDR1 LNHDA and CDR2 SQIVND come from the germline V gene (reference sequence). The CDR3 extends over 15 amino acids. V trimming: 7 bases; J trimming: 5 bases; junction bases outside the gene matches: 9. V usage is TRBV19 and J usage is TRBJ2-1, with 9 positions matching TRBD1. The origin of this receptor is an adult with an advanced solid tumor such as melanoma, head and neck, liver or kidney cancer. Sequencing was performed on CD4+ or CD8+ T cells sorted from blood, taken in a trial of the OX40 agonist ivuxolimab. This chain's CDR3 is CASTPGTGNHNEQFF. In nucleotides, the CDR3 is TGTGCCAGTACTCCCGGGACAGGGAACCACAATGAGCAGTTCTTC.